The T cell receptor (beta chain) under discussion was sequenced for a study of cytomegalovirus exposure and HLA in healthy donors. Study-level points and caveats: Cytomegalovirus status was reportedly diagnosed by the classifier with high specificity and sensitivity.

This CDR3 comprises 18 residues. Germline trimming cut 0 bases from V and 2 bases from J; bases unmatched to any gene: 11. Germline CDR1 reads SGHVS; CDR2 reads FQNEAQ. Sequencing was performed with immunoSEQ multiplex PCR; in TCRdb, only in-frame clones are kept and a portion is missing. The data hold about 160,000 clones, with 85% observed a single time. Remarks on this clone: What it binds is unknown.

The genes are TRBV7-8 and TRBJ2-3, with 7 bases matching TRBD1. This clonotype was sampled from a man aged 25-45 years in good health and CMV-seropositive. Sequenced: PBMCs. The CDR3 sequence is CASSLATGAPISTDTQYF. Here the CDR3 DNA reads TGTGCCAGCAGCTTAGCAACAGGGGCCCCGATTTCCACAGATACGCAGTATTTT.